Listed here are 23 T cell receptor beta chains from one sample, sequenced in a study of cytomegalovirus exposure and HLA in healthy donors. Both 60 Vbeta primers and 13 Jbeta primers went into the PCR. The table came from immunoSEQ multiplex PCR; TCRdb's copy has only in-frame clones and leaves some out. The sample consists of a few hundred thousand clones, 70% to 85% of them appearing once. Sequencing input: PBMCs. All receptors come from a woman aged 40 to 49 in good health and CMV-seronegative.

CDR3 bases: TGTGCCAGCTCAGCGGACAGCCCCTTACCCCTCCACTTT. Its translation is CASSADSPLPLHF. The genes are TRBV18 and TRBJ1-6, with D tentatively TRBD1 (6 bases). V was cut by 5 bases and J by 12 bases, with 14 bases left in between. CDR1 is KGHSH and CDR2 is LQKENI in the germline V gene. CDR3 length equals 13 residues.

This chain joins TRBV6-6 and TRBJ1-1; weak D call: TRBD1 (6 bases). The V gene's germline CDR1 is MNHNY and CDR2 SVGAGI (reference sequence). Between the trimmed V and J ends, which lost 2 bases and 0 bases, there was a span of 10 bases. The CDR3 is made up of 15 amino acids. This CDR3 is CASSYGTSMNTEAFF. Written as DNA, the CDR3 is TGTGCCAGCAGTTACGGGACAAGTATGAACACTGAAGCTTTCTTT.

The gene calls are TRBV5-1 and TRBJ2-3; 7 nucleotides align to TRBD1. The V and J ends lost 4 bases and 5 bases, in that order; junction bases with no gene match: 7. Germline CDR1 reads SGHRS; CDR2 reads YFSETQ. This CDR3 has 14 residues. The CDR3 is CASSADRRQDTQYF. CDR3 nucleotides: TGCGCCAGCAGCGCGGACAGGCGGCAAGATACGCAGTATTTT.

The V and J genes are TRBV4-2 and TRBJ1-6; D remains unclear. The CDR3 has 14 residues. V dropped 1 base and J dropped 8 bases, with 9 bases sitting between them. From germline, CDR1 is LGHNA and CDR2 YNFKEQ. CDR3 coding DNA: TGTGCCAGCAGCCAAGGCGCGGAATATTCACCCCTCCACTTT. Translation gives CASSQGAEYSPLHF.

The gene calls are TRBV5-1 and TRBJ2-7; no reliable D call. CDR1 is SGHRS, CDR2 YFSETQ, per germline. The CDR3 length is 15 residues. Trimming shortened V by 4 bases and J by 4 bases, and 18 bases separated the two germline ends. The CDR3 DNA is TGCGCCAGCAGCCTAACCGGTCAGGATTTTTACGAGCAGTACTTC. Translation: CASSLTGQDFYEQYF.

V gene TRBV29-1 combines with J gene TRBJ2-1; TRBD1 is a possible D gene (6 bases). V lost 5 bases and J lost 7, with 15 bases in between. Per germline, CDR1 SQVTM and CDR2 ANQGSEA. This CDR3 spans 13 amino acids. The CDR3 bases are TGCAGCGTTCTCAGGGGAACGCGGAATGAGCAGTTCTTC. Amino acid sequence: CSVLRGTRNEQFF.

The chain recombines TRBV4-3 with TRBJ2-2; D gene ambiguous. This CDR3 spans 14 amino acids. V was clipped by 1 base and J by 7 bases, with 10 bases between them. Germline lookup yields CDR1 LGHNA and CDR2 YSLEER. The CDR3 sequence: CASSQVGSGGELFF. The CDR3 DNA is TGCGCCAGCAGCCAAGTCGGCTCGGGCGGGGAGCTGTTTTTT.

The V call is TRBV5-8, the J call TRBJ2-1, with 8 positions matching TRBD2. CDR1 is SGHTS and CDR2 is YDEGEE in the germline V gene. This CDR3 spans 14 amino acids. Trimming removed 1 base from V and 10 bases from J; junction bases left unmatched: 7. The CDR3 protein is CASSLRGGLWEQFF. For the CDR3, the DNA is TGTGCCAGCAGCTTGCGGGGGGGCCTGTGGGAGCAGTTCTTC.

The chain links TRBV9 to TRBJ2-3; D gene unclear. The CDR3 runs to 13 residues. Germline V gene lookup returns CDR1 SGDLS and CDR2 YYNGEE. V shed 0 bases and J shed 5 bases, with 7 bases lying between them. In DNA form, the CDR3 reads TGTGCCAGCAGCGTAGCGCGAGTAGATACGCAGTATTTT. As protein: CASSVARVDTQYF.

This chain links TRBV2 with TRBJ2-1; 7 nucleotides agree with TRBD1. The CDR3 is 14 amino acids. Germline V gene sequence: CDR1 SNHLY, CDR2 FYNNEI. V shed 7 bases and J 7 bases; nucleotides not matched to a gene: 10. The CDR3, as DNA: TGTGCCAGCAACAGGGGTGAATCTGGTAATGAGCAGTTCTTC. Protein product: CASNRGESGNEQFF.

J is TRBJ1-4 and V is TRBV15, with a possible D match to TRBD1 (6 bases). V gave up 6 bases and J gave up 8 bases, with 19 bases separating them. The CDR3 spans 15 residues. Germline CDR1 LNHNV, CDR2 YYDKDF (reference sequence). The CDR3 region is CATSPGGVQAEKLFF. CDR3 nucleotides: TGTGCCACCAGTCCGGGGGGCGTTCAGGCGGAAAAACTGTTTTTT.

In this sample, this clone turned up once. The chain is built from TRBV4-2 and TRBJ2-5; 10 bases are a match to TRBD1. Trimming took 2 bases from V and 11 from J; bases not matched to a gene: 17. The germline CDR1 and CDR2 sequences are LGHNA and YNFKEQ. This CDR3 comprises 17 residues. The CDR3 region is CASSQTLTGQGTREQYF. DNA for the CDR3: TGTGCCAGCAGCCAAACGCTCACGGGACAGGGGACGAGAGAGCAGTACTTC.

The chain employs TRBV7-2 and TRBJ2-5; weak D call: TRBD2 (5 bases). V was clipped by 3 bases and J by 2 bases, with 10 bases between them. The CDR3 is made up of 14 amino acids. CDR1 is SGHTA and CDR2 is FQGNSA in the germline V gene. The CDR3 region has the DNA TGTGCCAGCAGCTTTCAGAGCGGACAAGAGACCCAGTACTTC. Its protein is CASSFQSGQETQYF.

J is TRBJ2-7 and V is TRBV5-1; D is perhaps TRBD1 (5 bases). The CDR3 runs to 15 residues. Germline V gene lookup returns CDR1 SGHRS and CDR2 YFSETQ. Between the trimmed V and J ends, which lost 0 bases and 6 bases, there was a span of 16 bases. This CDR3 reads CASSLGGATVGEQYF. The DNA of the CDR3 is TGCGCCAGCAGCTTGGGTGGGGCGACCGTTGGCGAGCAGTACTTC.

The CDR3 nucleotides are TGTGCCAGCAGCTACGGACAGGGGGCGTTGATGGGCTACACCTTC. This translates into CASSYGQGALMGYTF. The chain is built from TRBV7-9 and TRBJ1-2; 11 bases line up with TRBD1. The J segment lost 8 bases and the V segment lost 4 bases, leaving 9 bases of the junction unmatched. Germline assignment: CDR1 SEHNR and CDR2 FQNEAQ (reference sequence). The CDR3 is 15 residues long.

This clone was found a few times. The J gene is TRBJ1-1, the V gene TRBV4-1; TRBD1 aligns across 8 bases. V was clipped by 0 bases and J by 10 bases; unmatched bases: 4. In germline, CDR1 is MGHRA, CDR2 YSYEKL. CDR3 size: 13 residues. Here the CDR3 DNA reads TGCGCCAGCAGCCAAGAGGTGACAGGGGTAGCTTTCTTT. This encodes CASSQEVTGVAFF.

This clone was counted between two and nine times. DNA for the CDR3: TGTGCCAGCAGCTTCCCCTTTGATACATCTGAGCAGTTCTTC. Its protein product is CASSFPFDTSEQFF. The V and J genes are TRBV5-6 and TRBJ2-1, with no clear D. This CDR3 comprises 14 residues. Trimming cost V 2 bases and J 9 bases, with 15 bases left between them. CDR1 and CDR2 (germline): SGHDT, YYEEEE.

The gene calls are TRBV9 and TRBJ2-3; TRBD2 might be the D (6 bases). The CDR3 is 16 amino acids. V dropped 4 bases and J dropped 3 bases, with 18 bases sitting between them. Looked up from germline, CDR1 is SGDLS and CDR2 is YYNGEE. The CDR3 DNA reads TGTGCCAGCAGCCCCACACTCGGGGCGGGAACAGATACGCAGTATTTT. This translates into CASSPTLGAGTDTQYF.

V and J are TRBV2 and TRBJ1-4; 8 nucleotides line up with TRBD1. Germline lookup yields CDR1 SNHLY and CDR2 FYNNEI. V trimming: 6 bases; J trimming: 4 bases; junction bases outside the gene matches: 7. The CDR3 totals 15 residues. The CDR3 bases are TGTGCCAGCAGGATATCTGACAGGGGTAATGAAAAACTGTTTTTT. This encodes CASRISDRGNEKLFF. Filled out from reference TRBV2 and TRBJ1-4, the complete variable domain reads EPEVTQTPSHQVTQMGQEVILRCVPISNHLYFYWYRQILGQKVEFLVSFYNNEISEKSEIFDDQFSVERPDGSNFTLKIRSTKLEDSAMYFCASRISDRGNEKLFFGSGTQLSVL.

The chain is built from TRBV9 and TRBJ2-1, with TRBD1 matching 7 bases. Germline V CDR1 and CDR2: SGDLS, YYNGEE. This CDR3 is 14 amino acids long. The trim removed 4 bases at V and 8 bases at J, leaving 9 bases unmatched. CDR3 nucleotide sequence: TGTGCCAGCAGCACCCAAGGGGGCTGGGATGAGCAGTTCTTC. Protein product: CASSTQGGWDEQFF.

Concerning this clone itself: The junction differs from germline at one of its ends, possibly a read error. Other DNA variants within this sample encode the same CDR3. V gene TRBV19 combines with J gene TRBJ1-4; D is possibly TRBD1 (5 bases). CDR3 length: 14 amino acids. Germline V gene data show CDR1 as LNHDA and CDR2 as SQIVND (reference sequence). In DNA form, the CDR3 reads TGTGCCAGTAGGGGGCCTCTGGGAAATGAAAAACTGTTCTTT. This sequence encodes CASRGPLGNEKLFF.

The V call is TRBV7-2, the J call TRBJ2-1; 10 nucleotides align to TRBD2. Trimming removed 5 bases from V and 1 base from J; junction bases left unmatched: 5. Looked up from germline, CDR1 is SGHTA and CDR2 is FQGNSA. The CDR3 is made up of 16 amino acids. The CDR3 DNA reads TGTGCCAGCAGCCCCCCTAGCGGGGGATCCTACAATGAGCAGTTCTTC. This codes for CASSPPSGGSYNEQFF.

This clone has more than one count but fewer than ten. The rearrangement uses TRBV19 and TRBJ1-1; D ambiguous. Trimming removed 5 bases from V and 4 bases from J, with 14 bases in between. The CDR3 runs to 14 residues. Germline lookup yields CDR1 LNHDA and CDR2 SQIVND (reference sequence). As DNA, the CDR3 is TGTGCCAGTAGTGTCCCTCAGGTTACCACTGAAGCTTTCTTT. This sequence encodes CASSVPQVTTEAFF.